The text below deals with one T cell receptor beta chain. What it binds is not known. This entry belongs to a study of T-cell reconstitution after alpha-beta-depleted transplantation in children. From germline, CDR1 is DFQATT and CDR2 SNEGSKA (reference sequence). The V end lost 6 bases, the J end lost 0 bases, and 18 bases lay between the germline ends. This CDR3 has 16 residues. Points from the study as a whole: T-cell numbers and diversity one year post-transplant derived largely from freshly generated T cells. There were reportedly several hundred expanded graft clones from which alpha-beta T cells came about two months after transplant.

Unique molecular identifiers were incorporated into the prepared TCRbeta library. Using its own MiXCR run on the PCR reads, TCRdb lists one record per CDR3 protein. This table has around 490,000 distinct CDR3 sequences, 9.5% to 12% appearing once. The rearrangement links TRBV20-1 to TRBJ2-1, with D perhaps TRBD1 or TRBD2 (5 bases each). The sample was PBMCs, mostly from graft donor cells, taken 180 days after TCRalphabeta/CD19-depleted stem cell transplant. This clonotype was sampled from a female patient aged 2-15 years who had a stem cell transplant for aplastic anemia, so the T cells may come from the graft donor. The CDR3 DNA sequence: TGCAGTGCCCTACCAACGGGGCCTCACTCCTACAATGAGCAGTTCTTC. Translated, it gives CSALPTGPHSYNEQFF.